This record covers a single T cell receptor (beta chain). Germline and junction disagree at one end, which may indicate a read error. Orbital computed tomography, thyroid ultrasound, serum thyroxine and TRAb, and clinical symptoms together informed the diagnoses. This sample is part of a study of T cells in Graves' hyperthyroidism and ophthalmopathy. Across the whole study: Initial diagnosis, before any treatment, was when peripheral blood was collected.

The source material, RNA transcripts, was used to amplify TCR beta CDR3 regions. The HTBI primer set was used in a first-round RT-PCR of the TCR CDR3. TCRdb used MiXCR to reprocess the multiplex PCR reads, holding one entry per CDR3 protein. Altogether over 550,000 distinct CDR3 sequences are present, 15% to 20% being singletons, with the ten largest covering about 18%. This sequence was found in a woman aged 18 to 35 with Graves' hyperthyroidism. Sequenced sample: blood.

For the CDR3, the DNA is TGTGCCAGCAGCTTAGCCCCTCAAGAGATCCAGTACTTC. Residues: CASSLAPQEIQYF. This chain links TRBV11-1 with TRBJ2-5, with no clear D. Germline loops: CDR1 SGHAT, CDR2 FQDESV (reference sequence). CDR3 length equals 13 residues. The complete variable domain, with remaining parts taken from reference TRBV11-1 and TRBJ2-5, reads EAEVAQSPRYKITEKSQAVAFWCDPISGHATLYWYRQILGQGPELLVQFQDESVVDDSQLPKDRFSAERLKGVDSTLKIQPAELGDSAMYLCASSLAPQEIQYFGPGTRLLVL.